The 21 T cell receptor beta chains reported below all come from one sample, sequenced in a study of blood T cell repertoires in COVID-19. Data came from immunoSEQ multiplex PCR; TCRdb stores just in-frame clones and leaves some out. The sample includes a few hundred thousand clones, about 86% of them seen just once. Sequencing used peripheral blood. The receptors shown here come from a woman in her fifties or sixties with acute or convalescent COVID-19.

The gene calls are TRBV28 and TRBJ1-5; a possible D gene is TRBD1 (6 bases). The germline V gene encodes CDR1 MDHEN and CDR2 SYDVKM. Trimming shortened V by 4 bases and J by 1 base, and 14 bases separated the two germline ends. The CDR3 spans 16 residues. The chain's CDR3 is CASSSLKDRSNQPQHF. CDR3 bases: TGTGCCAGCAGTTCGTTGAAGGACAGAAGCAATCAGCCCCAGCATTTT.

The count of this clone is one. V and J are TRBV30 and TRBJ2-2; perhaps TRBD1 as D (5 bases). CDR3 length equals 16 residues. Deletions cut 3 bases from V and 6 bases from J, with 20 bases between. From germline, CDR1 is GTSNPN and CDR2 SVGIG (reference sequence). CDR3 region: CAWSPGRSSRAGELFF. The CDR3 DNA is TGTGCCTGGAGCCCTGGGCGGAGTAGCAGGGCCGGGGAGCTGTTTTTT.

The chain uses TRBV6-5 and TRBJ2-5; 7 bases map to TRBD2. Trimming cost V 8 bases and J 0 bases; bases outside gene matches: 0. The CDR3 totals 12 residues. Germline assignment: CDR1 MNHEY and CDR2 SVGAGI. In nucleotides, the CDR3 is TGTGCCAGCGGGAGGGACCAAGAGACCCAGTACTTC. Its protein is CASGRDQETQYF.

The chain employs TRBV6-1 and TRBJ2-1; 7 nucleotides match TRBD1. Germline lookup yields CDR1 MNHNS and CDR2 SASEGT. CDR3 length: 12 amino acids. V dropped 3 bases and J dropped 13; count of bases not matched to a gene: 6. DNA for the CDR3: TGTGCCAGCAGTGACCAGACAGGGTATCAGTTCTTC. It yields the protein CASSDQTGYQFF.

CDR3 nucleotides: TGTGCCAGCAGTGATTTCGACAGGGCGAAGGAAAAACTGTTTTTT. Translated: CASSDFDRAKEKLFF. The chain couples TRBV6-1 to TRBJ1-4, with TRBD1 identical over 7 bases. Losses at the gene ends were 3 bases for V and 8 bases for J; bases not matched to a gene: 9. The CDR3 sequence is 15 residues long. Germline-derived CDR1 and CDR2 are MNHNS and SASEGT.

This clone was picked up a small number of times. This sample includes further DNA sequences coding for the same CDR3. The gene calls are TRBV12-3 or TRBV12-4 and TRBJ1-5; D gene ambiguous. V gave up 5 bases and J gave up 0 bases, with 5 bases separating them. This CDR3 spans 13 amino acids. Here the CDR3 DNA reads TGTGCCAGCAGTCCTTCTAGCAATCAGCCCCAGCATTTT. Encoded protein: CASSPSSNQPQHF.

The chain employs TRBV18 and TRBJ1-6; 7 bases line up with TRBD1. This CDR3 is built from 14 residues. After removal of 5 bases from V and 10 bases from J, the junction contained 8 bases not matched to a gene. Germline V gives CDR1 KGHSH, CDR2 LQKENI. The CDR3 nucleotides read TGTGCCAGCTCAGAACAGGGGATGAGCTCACCCCTCCACTTT. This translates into CASSEQGMSSPLHF.

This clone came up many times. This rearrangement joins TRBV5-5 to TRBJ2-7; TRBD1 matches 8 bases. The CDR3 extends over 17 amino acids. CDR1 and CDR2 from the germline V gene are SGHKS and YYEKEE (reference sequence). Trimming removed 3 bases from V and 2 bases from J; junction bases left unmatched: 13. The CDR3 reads CASSSGMDREGAYEQYV. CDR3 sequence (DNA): TGTGCCAGCAGCTCGGGGATGGACAGGGAAGGAGCCTACGAGCAGTACGTC.

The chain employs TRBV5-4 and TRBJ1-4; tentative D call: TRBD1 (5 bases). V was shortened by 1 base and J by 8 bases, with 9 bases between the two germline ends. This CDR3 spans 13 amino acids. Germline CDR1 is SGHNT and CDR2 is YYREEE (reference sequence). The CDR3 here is CASSLRGGEKLFF. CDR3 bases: TGTGCCAGCAGCTTGAGGGGAGGGGAAAAACTGTTTTTT.

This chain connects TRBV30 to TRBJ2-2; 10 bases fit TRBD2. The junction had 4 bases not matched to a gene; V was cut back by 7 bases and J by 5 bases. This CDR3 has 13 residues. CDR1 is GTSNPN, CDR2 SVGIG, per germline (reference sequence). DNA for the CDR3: TGTGCCTTTCCGGGACTAGCGACCGGGGAGCTGTTTTTT. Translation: CAFPGLATGELFF.

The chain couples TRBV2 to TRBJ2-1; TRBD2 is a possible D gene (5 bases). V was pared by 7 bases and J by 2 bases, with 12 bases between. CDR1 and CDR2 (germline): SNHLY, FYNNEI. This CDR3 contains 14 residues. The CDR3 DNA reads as TGTGCCAGCAAGAACGGGATCCCCTACAATGAGCAGTTCTTC. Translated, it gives CASKNGIPYNEQFF.

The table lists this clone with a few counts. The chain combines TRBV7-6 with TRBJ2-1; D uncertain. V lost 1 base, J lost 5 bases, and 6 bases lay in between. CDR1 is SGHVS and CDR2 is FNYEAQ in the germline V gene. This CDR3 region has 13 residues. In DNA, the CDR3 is TGTGCCAGCAGCTTAGGGCGGAACAATGAGCAGTTCTTC. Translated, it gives CASSLGRNNEQFF.

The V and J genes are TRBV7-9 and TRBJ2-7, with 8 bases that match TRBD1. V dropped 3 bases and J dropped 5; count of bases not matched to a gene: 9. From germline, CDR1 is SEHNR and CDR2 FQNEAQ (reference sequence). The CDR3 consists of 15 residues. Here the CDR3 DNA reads TGTGCCAGCAGCTTTGTCGCAGGGGGCTACCACGAGCAGTACTTC. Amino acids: CASSFVAGGYHEQYF.

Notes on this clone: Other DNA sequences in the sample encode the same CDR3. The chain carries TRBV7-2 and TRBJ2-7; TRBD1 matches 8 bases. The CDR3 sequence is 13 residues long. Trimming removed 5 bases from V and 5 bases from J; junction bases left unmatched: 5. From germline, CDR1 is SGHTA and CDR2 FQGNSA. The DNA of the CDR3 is TGTGCCAGCAGCCTAGGACAGGGAGACGAGCAGTACTTC. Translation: CASSLGQGDEQYF.

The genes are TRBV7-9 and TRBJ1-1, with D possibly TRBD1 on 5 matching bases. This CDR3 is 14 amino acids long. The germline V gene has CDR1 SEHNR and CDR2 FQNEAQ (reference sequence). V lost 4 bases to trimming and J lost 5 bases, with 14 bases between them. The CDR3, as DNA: TGTGCCAGCAGCTCGGGAATCGGGGGAACTGAAGCTTTCTTT. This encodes CASSSGIGGTEAFF.

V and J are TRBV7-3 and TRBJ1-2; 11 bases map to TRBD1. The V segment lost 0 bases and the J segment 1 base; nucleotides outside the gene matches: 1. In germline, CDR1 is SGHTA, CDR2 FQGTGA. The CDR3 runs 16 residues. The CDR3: CASSLTGQGVNYGYTF. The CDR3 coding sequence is TGTGCCAGCAGCTTAACGGGACAGGGGGTTAACTATGGCTACACCTTC.

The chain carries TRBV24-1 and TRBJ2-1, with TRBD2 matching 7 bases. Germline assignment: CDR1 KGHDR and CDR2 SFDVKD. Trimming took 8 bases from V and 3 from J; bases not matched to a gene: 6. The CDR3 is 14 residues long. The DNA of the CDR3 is TGTGCCACCATCGGGCTAGCGGTCTACAATGAGCAGTTCTTC. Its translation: CATIGLAVYNEQFF.

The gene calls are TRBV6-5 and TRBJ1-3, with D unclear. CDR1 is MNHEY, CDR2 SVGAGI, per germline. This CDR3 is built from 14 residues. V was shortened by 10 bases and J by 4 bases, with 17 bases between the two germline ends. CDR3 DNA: TGTGCCACCGTGGAGAGAGCCTCGGGAAACACCATATATTTT. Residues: CATVERASGNTIYF.

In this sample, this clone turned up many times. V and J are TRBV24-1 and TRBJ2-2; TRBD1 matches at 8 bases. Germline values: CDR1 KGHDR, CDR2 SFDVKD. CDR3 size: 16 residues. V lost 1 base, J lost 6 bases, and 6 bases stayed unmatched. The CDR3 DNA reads TGTGCCACCAGTGATTTTGGGCAGGGGGCCGCCGGGGAGCTGTTTTTT. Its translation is CATSDFGQGAAGELFF.

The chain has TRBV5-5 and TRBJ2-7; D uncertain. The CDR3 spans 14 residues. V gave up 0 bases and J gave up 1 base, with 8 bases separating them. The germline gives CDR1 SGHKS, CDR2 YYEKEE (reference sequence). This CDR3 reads CASSLGSGSYEQYF. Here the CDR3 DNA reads TGTGCCAGCAGCTTGGGGTCCGGTTCCTACGAGCAGTACTTC.

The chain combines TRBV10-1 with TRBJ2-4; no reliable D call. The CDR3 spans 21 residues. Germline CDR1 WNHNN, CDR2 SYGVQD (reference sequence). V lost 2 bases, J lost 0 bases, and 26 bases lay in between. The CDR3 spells CASSEKAGHSFSSLAKNIQYF. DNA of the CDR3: TGCGCCAGCAGTGAGAAGGCAGGCCACTCTTTTTCTTCCCTAGCCAAAAACATTCAGTACTTC.